The T cell receptor beta chain under discussion was sequenced for a study of blood T cell repertoires in COVID-19. The J segment lost 5 bases and the V segment lost 3 bases, leaving 6 bases of the junction unmatched. Germline V gene data show CDR1 as MNHNY and CDR2 as SVGAGI (reference sequence). The CDR3 consists of 15 residues. Some clones are missing from TCRdb's copy, which holds only in-frame ones; the method was immunoSEQ multiplex PCR. Of 90,000 to 120,000 clones listed, about four fifths were seen once; the top ten hold roughly 3.3%. This chain joins TRBV6-6 and TRBJ2-1; 8 positions agree with TRBD2. This receptor was obtained from a woman of 80 years or more with active or convalescent COVID-19. The sample was peripheral blood. CDR3 amino acids: CASSYELAVNNEQFF. The CDR3 DNA follows: TGTGCCAGCAGTTATGAACTAGCGGTGAACAATGAGCAGTTCTTC.